The 9 T cell receptor beta chains below all came from one sample that was sequenced in a study of T-cell memory formation after mild COVID-19 (dated by TCRdb to the early 2020s). To prepare the library, 5' RACE was applied. These reads were obtained on an Illumina NovaSeq 6000. TCRdb handled the public reads itself, with Q25 trimming in fastp and clone calling in MiXCR, and kept productive beta chains. Entries are consolidated by CDR3 protein sequence, retaining the most common genes and DNA. The sample table holds 55,000 to 70,000 distinct CDR3 sequences, of which around a quarter were seen once. The ten largest clones take up roughly 41% of the sample. The sequenced sample consisted of PBMCs or a T cell subset sorted from them (not recorded which). These TCRs come from a man between 18 and 29 years old who had mild COVID-19 (a few samples of this study predate the infection). The sample titles of this study are shuffled in the database, so cell type and time point are left out; the donor was told from shared clones.

The gene calls are TRBV9 and TRBJ1-2; no firm D call. The CDR3 spans 15 residues. Germline-derived CDR1 and CDR2 are SGDLS and YYNGEE. The V end lost 0 bases, the J end lost 0 bases, and 9 bases lay between the germline ends. CDR3 residues: CASSVAGGTNYGYTF. The CDR3 DNA reads TGTGCCAGCAGCGTAGCCGGCGGCACTAACTATGGCTACACCTTC.

The rearrangement links TRBV7-8 to TRBJ2-1; unclear D gene. The CDR3 contains 12 residues. Trimming cost V 1 base and J 10 bases, with 8 bases left between them. Per the germline V gene, CDR1 is SGHVS and CDR2 is FQNEAQ. The CDR3 coding sequence is TGTGCCAGCAGCTTAGGCTCGAAAGAGCAGTTCTTC. Encoded protein: CASSLGSKEQFF.

This clonotype was counted a few times. The chain carries TRBV7-6 and TRBJ2-1; 9 nucleotides line up with TRBD1. The ends lost 5 bases at V and 1 base at J; junction bases unmatched: 9. The V gene's germline CDR1 is SGHVS and CDR2 FNYEAQ. This CDR3 comprises 17 residues. Here the CDR3 DNA reads TGTGCCAGCAGCCCGGGACAGGGCGTCGTTTCCTACAATGAGCAGTTCTTC. Amino acids: CASSPGQGVVSYNEQFF.

This clonotype has just a few counts. J is TRBJ2-6 and V is TRBV7-6, with D unresolved. CDR1 SGHVS and CDR2 FNYEAQ come from the germline V gene. Trimming shortened V by 5 bases and J by 0 bases, and 8 bases separated the two germline ends. The CDR3 is 15 residues long. For the CDR3, the DNA is TGTGCCAGCAGCCTAAGCGTCTCTGGGGCCAACGTCCTGACTTTC. Its translation is CASSLSVSGANVLTF. Combining the CDR3 with reference TRBV7-6 and TRBJ2-6 gives the whole variable domain GAGVSQSPRYKVTKRGQDVALRCDPISGHVSLYWYRQALGQGPEFLTYFNYEAQQDKSGLPNDRFSAERPEGSISTLTIQRTEQRDSAMYRCASSLSVSGANVLTFGAGSRLTVL.

This clonotype was observed a few times. V is TRBV6-6 and J is TRBJ2-7, with D maybe TRBD1 (6 bases). V was cut by 6 bases and J by 1 base, with 10 bases left in between. Germline CDR1 MNHNY, CDR2 SVGAGI (reference sequence). The CDR3 has 13 amino acids. Here the CDR3 reads CASSVGQSYEQYV. The CDR3 DNA sequence: TGTGCCAGCAGCGTTGGACAGTCCTACGAGCAGTACGTC.

The V and J genes are TRBV20-1 and TRBJ1-1, with a weak D call TRBD1 (5 bases). Germline V lookup: CDR1 DFQATT, CDR2 SNEGSKA (reference sequence). The CDR3 has 10 residues. CDR3 coding DNA: TGCACCACGGGGGTCGGGGGGGCTTTCTTT. Its translation is CTTGVGGAFF.

This clonotype turned up a few times. The chain employs TRBV9 and TRBJ1-1; TRBD1 might be the D (6 bases). The CDR3 extends over 13 amino acids. The germline CDR1 and CDR2 sequences are SGDLS and YYNGEE. Trimming stripped 3 bases from V and 1 base from J, with 7 bases between. In DNA, the CDR3 is TGTGCCAGCAGCGAGGGGGGGAACACTGAAGCTTTCTTT. Protein: CASSEGGNTEAFF.

The rearrangement links TRBV5-1 to TRBJ2-3; D is unclear. CDR3 length equals 15 residues. Deletions cut 6 bases from V and 0 bases from J, with 14 bases between. The germline V gene has CDR1 SGHRS and CDR2 YFSETQ. CDR3 sequence (DNA): TGCGCCAGCACCCACCCTGGCCAAAGCACAGATACGCAGTATTTT. The encoded protein is CASTHPGQSTDTQYF.

This chain links TRBV10-3 with TRBJ2-1; D ambiguous. Trimming took off 4 bases at V and 6 bases at J, with 13 bases between the two ends. The length of the CDR3 is 14 residues. CDR1 ENHRY and CDR2 SYGVKD come from the germline V gene. CDR3 sequence (DNA): TGTGCCATCAGTGGGCAAGGGTATGGCAATGAGCAGTTCTTC. This translates into CAISGQGYGNEQFF.